These 31 T cell receptor beta chains were all obtained from the same sample, sequenced in a study of T-cell reconstitution after alpha-beta-depleted transplantation in children. TCRbeta library preparation incorporated unique molecular identifiers. TCRdb analysed the PCR reads with MiXCR anew, one entry per CDR3 protein. The table has some 640,000 distinct CDR3 sequences, approximately 16% seen once; the top ten hold 1.1%. The source was PBMCs from the stem cell graft donor, collected from the stem cell graft. These receptor sequences come from a human donor who donated a stem cell graft to a child with acute myeloid leukemia.

This clonotype was found many times. The J gene is TRBJ2-1, the V gene TRBV7-2, with D perhaps assigned TRBD1 or TRBD2 (6 bases each). Germline V gene sequence: CDR1 SGHTA, CDR2 FQGNSA. The CDR3 is 15 amino acids. The V end lost 3 bases, the J end lost 0 bases, and 9 bases lay between the germline ends. The CDR3 here is CASSFGGSSYNEQFF. The CDR3 bases are TGTGCCAGCAGCTTCGGGGGCAGCTCCTACAATGAGCAGTTCTTC.

This clonotype was seen more than once but under ten times. The chain has TRBV7-7 and TRBJ2-1, with 8 bases fitting TRBD2. There are 17 residues in the CDR3. J was trimmed by 0 bases and V by 2 bases; bases with no gene match: 6. Germline assignment: CDR1 SSHAT and CDR2 FNYEAQ (reference sequence). This CDR3 is CASSLRSGVSSYNEQFF. The CDR3 coding sequence is TGTGCCAGCAGCTTACGTAGCGGGGTAAGCTCCTACAATGAGCAGTTCTTC.

The chain links TRBV7-2 to TRBJ2-3; D perhaps matches TRBD1 (5 bases). The CDR3 loop spans 15 amino acids. Germline assignment: CDR1 SGHTA and CDR2 FQGNSA. V lost 4 bases, J lost 3 bases, and 14 bases lay in between. This CDR3 reads CASSSRTPFTDTQYF. The DNA for the CDR3 is TGTGCCAGCAGCTCAAGGACACCATTTACAGATACGCAGTATTTT.

J is TRBJ1-4 and V is TRBV11-2; D gene uncertain. V lost 5 bases to trimming and J lost 2 bases, with 15 bases between them. The CDR3 length is 16 residues. The germline V gene encodes CDR1 SGHAT and CDR2 FQNNGV. CDR3 residues: CASSHHMSVTNEKLFF. The CDR3 DNA reads TGTGCCAGCAGCCACCACATGAGTGTCACTAATGAAAAACTGTTTTTT.

This clonotype was detected a few times. The CDR3 DNA follows: TGTGCCAGCAGCTTCCGAGCTATCCTCACAGATACGCAGTATTTT. Protein sequence: CASSFRAILTDTQYF. The chain has TRBV14 and TRBJ2-3; D gene uncertain. The CDR3 totals 15 residues. Between the trimmed V and J ends, which lost 5 bases and 2 bases, there was a span of 14 bases. Looked up from germline, CDR1 is SGHDN and CDR2 is FVKESK. The whole variable domain, remainder taken from reference TRBV14 and TRBJ2-3, is EAGVTQFPSHSVIEKGQTVTLRCDPISGHDNLYWYRRVMGKEIKFLLHFVKESKQDESGMPNNRFLAERTGGTYSTLKVQPAELEDSGVYFCASSFRAILTDTQYFGPGTRLTVL.

This clonotype was seen repeatedly, ten times or more. The chain links TRBV6-2 or TRBV6-3 to TRBJ2-7; maybe TRBD1 (6 bases). The length of the CDR3 is 13 residues. V was shortened by 1 base and J by 2 bases, with 6 bases between the two germline ends. The germline gives CDR1 MNHEY, CDR2 SVGEGT. CDR3 DNA: TGTGCCAGCAGTTACTGGGACACCTACGAGCAGTACTTC. Amino acids: CASSYWDTYEQYF.

This clonotype was detected many times. The rearrangement uses TRBV7-2 and TRBJ2-3; D is unclear. The V gene's germline CDR1 is SGHTA and CDR2 FQGNSA. The V gene lost 5 bases and the J gene lost 3 bases, with 6 bases spanning the gap. This CDR3 is built from 12 residues. The chain's CDR3 is CASSVTTDTQYF. CDR3 bases: TGTGCCAGCAGCGTGACTACAGATACGCAGTATTTT.

The sample holds a few counts of this clonotype. The rearrangement uses TRBV24-1 and TRBJ2-3; tentatively, D is TRBD1 (5 bases). Trimming left V 4 bases short and J 0 bases short, with 10 bases between. The germline gives CDR1 KGHDR, CDR2 SFDVKD. This CDR3 spans 15 amino acids. The CDR3 coding sequence is TGTGCCACCAGTGACCCCCGGACAAGCACAGATACGCAGTATTTT. Its translation is CATSDPRTSTDTQYF.

This clonotype was seen only a few times. The chain links TRBV14 to TRBJ2-7, with D uncertain. V lost 0 bases, J lost 6 bases, and 9 bases lay in between. The CDR3 is made up of 13 amino acids. The germline gives CDR1 SGHDN, CDR2 FVKESK. The CDR3 region is CASSQDMGSEQYF. The CDR3, as DNA: TGTGCCAGCAGCCAAGATATGGGAAGCGAGCAGTACTTC. The full variable domain, its missing parts supplied by reference TRBV14 and TRBJ2-7, is EAGVTQFPSHSVIEKGQTVTLRCDPISGHDNLYWYRRVMGKEIKFLLHFVKESKQDESGMPNNRFLAERTGGTYSTLKVQPAELEDSGVYFCASSQDMGSEQYFGPGTRLTVT.

In its sample, this clonotype was seen a few times. V and J are TRBV3-1 and TRBJ1-6; D is unclear. Germline CDR1 is LGHDT and CDR2 is YNNKEL (reference sequence). The CDR3 totals 15 residues. The V and J ends lost 1 base and 7 bases respectively, with 11 bases between them. This CDR3 reads CASSQAAGLNSPLHF. CDR3 nucleotide sequence: TGTGCCAGCAGCCAAGCAGCAGGCTTGAATTCACCCCTCCACTTT.

Only a few counts were recorded for this clonotype. The chain has TRBV12-3 or TRBV12-4 and TRBJ2-7; the match to TRBD1 covers 7 bases. Trimming took 5 bases from V and 7 from J; bases not matched to a gene: 8. This CDR3 is 13 amino acids long. The CDR3 here is CASSPLQGMEQYF. The CDR3 DNA reads TGTGCCAGCAGTCCCCTACAGGGGATGGAGCAGTACTTC.

Ten or more counts support this clonotype. The CDR3 DNA reads as TGTGCCAGCAGGGGCGACGGACGGCTCTATGGCTACACCTTC. Translated: CASRGDGRLYGYTF. The V gene is TRBV6-1, the J gene TRBJ1-2; D not resolved. Germline V gene sequence: CDR1 MNHNS, CDR2 SASEGT. Trimming removed 6 bases from V and 4 bases from J, with 15 bases in between. This CDR3 has 14 amino acids.

This clonotype was observed many times. The chain carries TRBV4-3 and TRBJ2-1; TRBD2 matches at 10 bases. The CDR3 is 15 amino acids. Germline values: CDR1 LGHNA, CDR2 YSLEER. V gave up 2 bases and J gave up 3 bases; unmatched junction bases: 1. CDR3 nucleotide sequence: TGCGCCAGCAGCCAACAGCGGGGGGGCTACAATGAGCAGTTCTTC. Translating it yields CASSQQRGGYNEQFF.

J is TRBJ2-3 and V is TRBV20-1; 8 bases map to TRBD2. Germline values: CDR1 DFQATT, CDR2 SNEGSKA (reference sequence). The CDR3 spans 14 residues. Trimming removed 2 bases from V and 4 bases from J; junction bases left unmatched: 5. CDR3 protein: CSARSTGRADTQYF. The CDR3 bases are TGCAGTGCTAGATCAACCGGGAGGGCAGATACGCAGTATTTT.

This clonotype has at least ten counts. This sequence joins TRBV7-2 and TRBJ2-2, with D perhaps assigned TRBD1 or TRBD2 (5 bases each). Trimming cost V 3 bases and J 4 bases, with 15 bases left between them. The V gene's germline CDR1 is SGHTA and CDR2 FQGNSA. There are 16 residues in the CDR3. CDR3 loop: CASSLPGDLPTGELFF. The CDR3 DNA reads TGTGCCAGCAGCTTGCCCGGGGACCTTCCCACCGGGGAGCTGTTTTTT.

The table lists this clonotype with many counts. The J gene is TRBJ2-3, the V gene TRBV20-1; D unclear. There are 12 residues in the CDR3. Looked up from germline, CDR1 is DFQATT and CDR2 is SNEGSKA (reference sequence). V was trimmed by 2 bases and J by 2 bases, leaving 5 bases between them. The CDR3 reads CSARSNTDTQYF. The CDR3 DNA sequence: TGCAGTGCTAGATCTAACACAGATACGCAGTATTTT.

The gene calls are TRBV24-1 and TRBJ2-5; 9 bases map to TRBD2. After removal of 0 bases from V and 5 bases from J, the junction contained 6 bases not matched to a gene. CDR1 and CDR2 (germline): KGHDR, SFDVKD. This CDR3 has 16 residues. CDR3 bases: TGTGCCACCAGTGATTTGGCGGCGGGGGGGCAGGAGACCCAGTACTTC. It specifies CATSDLAAGGQETQYF.

The chain recombines TRBV18 with TRBJ1-1; D is ambiguous. V was cut by 0 bases and J by 6 bases, with 5 bases left in between. The germline V gene encodes CDR1 KGHSH and CDR2 LQKENI. The CDR3 has 12 residues. The CDR3 nucleotides read TGTGCCAGCTCACCACCGTACGCTGAAGCTTTCTTT. Its translation: CASSPPYAEAFF.

This clonotype was recorded at least ten times. The V and J genes are TRBV5-1 and TRBJ2-1; a weak D match, TRBD1 (5 bases). Germline V gene data show CDR1 as SGHRS and CDR2 as YFSETQ. This CDR3 spans 14 amino acids. The germline V and J ends were trimmed by 8 bases and 6 bases, with 18 bases remaining between them. The CDR3 reads CARPEGVGINEQFF. The CDR3 coding sequence is TGCGCCAGGCCTGAAGGGGTCGGTATCAATGAGCAGTTCTTC.

V and J are TRBV14 and TRBJ1-1; no reliable D call. The CDR3 contains 14 residues. With 6 bases removed from V and 0 bases from J, the gap between germline ends came to 11 bases. From germline, CDR1 is SGHDN and CDR2 FVKESK. The CDR3 is CASSPRELNTEAFF. CDR3 bases: TGTGCCAGCAGTCCCCGGGAACTGAACACTGAAGCTTTCTTT.

The rearrangement uses TRBV10-3 and TRBJ2-5; 9 bases fit TRBD2. CDR1 and CDR2 from the germline V gene are ENHRY and SYGVKD. The CDR3 consists of 17 residues. Trimming at V came to 2 bases and at J to 5 bases, leaving 12 bases not matched to a gene. For the CDR3, the DNA is TGTGCCATCAGTGAGCCTCCAGAGCGGGGGGAGAGGGAGACCCAGTACTTC. The encoded protein is CAISEPPERGERETQYF.

In its sample, this clonotype was seen a few times. The rearrangement joins TRBV6-2 or TRBV6-3 to TRBJ1-2; TRBD1 might be the D (5 bases). The CDR3 contains 18 residues. V lost 4 bases to trimming and J lost 4 bases, with 25 bases between them. The V gene's germline CDR1 is MNHEY and CDR2 SVGEGT. The CDR3 here is CASSSSSLLRDPSYGYTF. CDR3 sequence (DNA): TGTGCCAGCAGTTCCTCGAGCCTACTCCGGGACCCCTCCTATGGCTACACCTTC.

This clonotype was observed at least ten times. The J gene is TRBJ1-3, the V gene TRBV20-1; no firm D call. The CDR3 runs to 15 residues. V gave up 5 bases and J gave up 3 bases, with 17 bases separating them. The germline V gene encodes CDR1 DFQATT and CDR2 SNEGSKA (reference sequence). The CDR3 loop reads CSAPLGGSYGNTIYF. CDR3 bases: TGCAGTGCTCCTCTCGGCGGTTCGTATGGAAACACCATATATTTT.

This clonotype came up many times. The rearrangement links TRBV7-8 to TRBJ1-1; D gene unclear. The CDR3 totals 14 residues. Between the trimmed V and J ends, which lost 1 base and 1 base, there was a span of 7 bases. Germline V gives CDR1 SGHVS, CDR2 FQNEAQ. CDR3 DNA sequence: TGTGCCAGCAGCTTAGTCACGTGGAACACTGAAGCTTTCTTT. This gives the protein CASSLVTWNTEAFF.

At least ten counts were recorded for this clonotype. This chain links TRBV27 with TRBJ1-2; 9 bases are a match to TRBD1. The trim removed 5 bases at V and 2 bases at J, leaving 6 bases unmatched. CDR1 and CDR2 (germline): MNHEY, SMNVEV (reference sequence). This CDR3 spans 15 amino acids. CDR3 loop: CASSPDGTGNYGYTF. In DNA form, the CDR3 reads TGTGCCAGCAGTCCTGACGGGACAGGGAACTATGGCTACACCTTC.

In this sample, this clonotype turned up many times. V gene TRBV12-3 or TRBV12-4 combines with J gene TRBJ1-1, with 8 bases identical to TRBD1. CDR3 length equals 15 residues. Losses at the gene ends were 6 bases for V and 1 base for J; bases not matched to a gene: 7. CDR3 sequence: CASSPRTGSNTEAFF. As DNA, the CDR3 is TGTGCCAGCAGCCCAAGGACAGGGTCGAACACTGAAGCTTTCTTT.

The CDR3 DNA sequence: TGTGCCAGCAGCCCCCGGGGGGACAACGATCAGCCCCAGCATTTT. Translating gives CASSPRGDNDQPQHF. The chain combines TRBV9 with TRBJ1-5, with TRBD1 as a possible D gene (6 bases). Germline V lookup: CDR1 SGDLS, CDR2 YYNGEE. Trimming cost V 4 bases and J 5 bases, with 16 bases left between them. The length of the CDR3 is 15 residues.

The chain is built from TRBV7-2 and TRBJ2-1, with TRBD2 identical over 7 bases. Germline V gives CDR1 SGHTA, CDR2 FQGNSA. Trimming cost V 6 bases and J 10 bases; bases outside gene matches: 15. The CDR3 covers 15 residues. In DNA, the CDR3 is TGTGCCAGCAGGCCAGTGGGGGGGACGGGCGACGAGCAGTTCTTC. Its protein product is CASRPVGGTGDEQFF.

This clonotype has a handful of counts. The chain links TRBV2 to TRBJ2-7; maybe TRBD2 (6 bases). Germline values: CDR1 SNHLY, CDR2 FYNNEI. Trimming cost V 10 bases and J 3 bases, with 19 bases left between them. The CDR3 is 14 residues long. CDR3 coding DNA: TGTGCCACTACGGGTAGGGACTTTGGCTACGAGCAGTACTTC. Protein product: CATTGRDFGYEQYF.

The sample holds many counts of this clonotype. The chain is built from TRBV20-1 and TRBJ2-1; TRBD1 matches at 10 bases. The J segment lost 10 bases and the V segment lost 3 bases, leaving 6 bases of the junction unmatched. The germline CDR1 and CDR2 sequences are DFQATT and SNEGSKA (reference sequence). The CDR3 runs to 13 residues. Here the CDR3 DNA reads TGCAGTGCTAGTGGGGACAGGGGCTCGGAGCAGTTCTTC. This encodes CSASGDRGSEQFF.

This clonotype occurred many times. V is TRBV20-1 and J is TRBJ2-6, with unresolved D. This CDR3 spans 13 amino acids. CDR1 is DFQATT and CDR2 is SNEGSKA in the germline V gene (reference sequence). V was cut by 8 bases and J by 2 bases, with 10 bases left in between. CDR3 amino acids: CSSFPTGANVLTF. The CDR3 DNA follows: TGCAGTTCATTTCCCACTGGGGCCAACGTCCTGACTTTC.